These T cell receptor beta chains were read from a single sample in a study of blood T cell repertoires in COVID-19. The data were produced by immunoSEQ multiplex PCR, yet TCRdb's version contains in-frame clones alone and is incomplete. The sample records approximately 290,000 clones, approximately 85% being singletons. The specimen sequenced was PBMCs or T cells enriched from blood (not recorded which). These receptors were taken from a woman aged 25 to 39 who had recovered from COVID-19. Each CDR3 is given with its conserved first and last residue. The order of the fields is V gene, clone size, J gene, D gene, CDR3 DNA, CDR3 protein. The D gene is left open where the match is weak. Where a row states a size, it is once, few, many or the class of an expanded clone; other rows omit it.

>TRBV4-1|.|TRBJ1-4|TRBD1
TGCGCCAGCAGCCAAGATCGGACAGGGCGAACTAATGAAAAACTGTTTTTT
CASSQDRTGRTNEKLFF
>TRBV9|.|TRBJ1-1|TRBD1
TGTGCCAGCAGCGGATATAATACAGGGGGCGAAGGCCCGAGCACTGAAGCTTTCTTT
CASSGYNTGGEGPSTEAFF
>TRBV7-2|.|TRBJ2-5|TRBD2
TGTGCCAGCAGCTCCCCTACGCGGGGGGCGGGAGAGACCCAGTACTTC
CASSSPTRGAGETQYF
>TRBV7-9|once|TRBJ2-1|.
TGTGCCAGCAGCTTACTGTCGCAGGAGCAGTTCTTC
CASSLLSQEQFF
>TRBV10-1|.|TRBJ1-1|.
TGCGCCAGCAGTGAAGGACAGCTAGGAGCTTTCTTT
CASSEGQLGAFF
>TRBV5-6|.|TRBJ1-5|.
TGTGCCAGCAGCTTGGATGGGGGCATAGGCAATCAGCCCCAGCATTTT
CASSLDGGIGNQPQHF
>TRBV29-1|.|TRBJ2-7|.
TGCAGCGTTGTGGACATAGGGACCTACGAGCAGTACTTC
CSVVDIGTYEQYF
>TRBV3-1/TRBV3-2|once|TRBJ1-1|.
TGTGCCAGCAGCCAAGATGGCCGAGGAGCTTTCTTT
CASSQDGRGAFF
>TRBV30|.|TRBJ2-7|TRBD2
TGTGCCTGGAGTCCAAGGACTAGCGGGAGGGCCCGAAGCTCCTACGAGCAGTACTTC
CAWSPRTSGRARSSYEQYF
>TRBV24-1|.|TRBJ1-2|.
TGTGCCACCAGCCCAGGAGGGGTGCGGGCAGGAGGCTACACCTTC
CATSPGGVRAGGYTF
>TRBV4-1|few|TRBJ2-7|TRBD1
TGCGCCAGCAGCCGATCACAGGGGGTCGACTACGAGCAGTACTTC
CASSRSQGVDYEQYF
>TRBV9|.|TRBJ1-2|.
TGTGCCAGCAGCGTAGGTCTCGCAGACTATGGCTACACCTTC
CASSVGLADYGYTF
>TRBV2|.|TRBJ2-1|TRBD1
TGTGCCAGCAGTCCACCGACAGGGGGGAATGAGCAGTTCTTC
CASSPPTGGNEQFF
>TRBV24-1|.|TRBJ2-2|.
TGTGCCACCAGTGATCCACCGACAGGACTGAACACCGGGGAGCTGTTTTTT
CATSDPPTGLNTGELFF
>TRBV24-1|.|TRBJ2-1|TRBD1
TGTGCCACCAGTGAAGTTGGCAGGGGGCCAGAAAACTCCTACAATGAGCAGTTCTTC
CATSEVGRGPENSYNEQFF
>TRBV20-1|few|TRBJ1-4|.
TGCAGTGCTAGTTTTCGAGCAAGGGGAAATGAAAAACTGTTTTTT
CSASFRARGNEKLFF
>TRBV15|.|TRBJ2-7|.
TGTGCCACCAGCAGGGTGCGGGCCTACGAGCAGTACTTC
CATSRVRAYEQYF
>TRBV11-2|.|TRBJ2-4|TRBD1
TGTGCCAGCAGCTTAGGGACAGGGCGTTACGTGGCCAAAAACATTCAGTACTTC
CASSLGTGRYVAKNIQYF